This passage covers 2 T cell receptor beta chains from one sample sequenced in a study of beta chain features in type 1 diabetes. The entirety of the isolated RNA underwent reverse transcription, so expressed TCRB transcripts were sequenced. TCRdb keeps only in-frame clones here, not all; method: immunoSEQ multiplex PCR. The sample consists of a few hundred thousand clones, roughly 15% of them appearing once. The sequencing input was naive CD4+ T cells from blood. These receptors all stem from a woman aged 18-29 years in good health.

The gene calls are TRBV28 and TRBJ2-7; 8 bases map to TRBD1. The junction had 11 bases not matched to a gene; V was cut back by 7 bases and J by 6 bases. CDR1 MDHEN and CDR2 SYDVKM come from the germline V gene. The CDR3 runs 14 residues. The CDR3 DNA reads TGTGCCAGCATCAGCCAGGGGGCGAGGTTCGAGCAGTACTTC. This codes for CASISQGARFEQYF.

The sample holds a few counts of this clone. The chain combines TRBV5-4 with TRBJ2-2; D not certain. The CDR3 is 14 amino acids. Per the germline V gene, CDR1 is SGHNT and CDR2 is YYREEE (reference sequence). The germline V and J ends were trimmed by 2 bases and 1 base, with 6 bases remaining between them. This CDR3 reads CASSFVGNTGELFF. The DNA of the CDR3 is TGTGCCAGCAGCTTTGTCGGGAACACCGGGGAGCTGTTTTTT.